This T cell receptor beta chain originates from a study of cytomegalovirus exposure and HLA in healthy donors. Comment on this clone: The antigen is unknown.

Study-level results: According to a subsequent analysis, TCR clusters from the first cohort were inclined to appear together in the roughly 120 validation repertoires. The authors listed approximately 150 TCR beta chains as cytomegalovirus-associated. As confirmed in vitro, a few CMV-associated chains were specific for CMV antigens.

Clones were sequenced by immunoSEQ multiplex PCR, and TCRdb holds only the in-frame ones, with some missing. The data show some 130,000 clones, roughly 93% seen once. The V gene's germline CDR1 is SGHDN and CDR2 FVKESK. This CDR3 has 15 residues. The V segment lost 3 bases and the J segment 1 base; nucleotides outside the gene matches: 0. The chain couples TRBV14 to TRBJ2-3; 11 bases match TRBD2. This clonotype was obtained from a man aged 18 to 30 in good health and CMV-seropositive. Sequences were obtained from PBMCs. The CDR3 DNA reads TGTGCCAGCAGCCAGGGACTAGCGGGCACAGATACGCAGTATTTT. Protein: CASSQGLAGTDTQYF.